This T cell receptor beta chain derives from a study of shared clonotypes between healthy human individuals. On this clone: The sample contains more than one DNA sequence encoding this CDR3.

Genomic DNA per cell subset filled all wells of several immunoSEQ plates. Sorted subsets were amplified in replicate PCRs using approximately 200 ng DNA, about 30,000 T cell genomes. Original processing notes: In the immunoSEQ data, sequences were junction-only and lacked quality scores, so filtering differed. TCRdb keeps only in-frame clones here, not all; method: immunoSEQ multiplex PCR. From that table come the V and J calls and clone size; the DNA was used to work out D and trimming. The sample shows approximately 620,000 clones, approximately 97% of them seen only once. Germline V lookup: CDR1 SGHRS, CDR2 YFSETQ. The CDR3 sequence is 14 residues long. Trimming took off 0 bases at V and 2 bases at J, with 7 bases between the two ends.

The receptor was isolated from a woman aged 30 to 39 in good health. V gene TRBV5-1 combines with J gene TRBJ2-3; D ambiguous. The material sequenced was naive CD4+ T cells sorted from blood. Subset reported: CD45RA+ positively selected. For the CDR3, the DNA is TGCGCCAGCAGCTTGGGTCAGAACACAGATACGCAGTATTTT. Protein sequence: CASSLGQNTDTQYF.